The sequence of this T cell receptor (beta chain) was determined in a study of CD8 T cells in Susac syndrome. Regarding this clonotype: What it recognizes is unknown.

RNA in amounts of roughly 0.45 to 1 ug was reverse transcribed with random hexamers. TCRdb analysed the immunoSEQ multiplex PCR reads with MiXCR anew, one entry per CDR3 protein. The sample records some 18,000 distinct CDR3 sequences, 85% to 95% being singletons. The study, taken as a whole, reports: The authors acknowledged that their TCR sequencing and HLA analysis involved a relatively small number of individuals.

With V trimmed by 5 bases and J by 3 bases, 3 bases remained unmatched. Per germline, CDR1 LGHDT and CDR2 YNNKEL (reference sequence). The CDR3 covers 15 residues. Sequencing was carried out using CD8+ T cells from PBMCs. The J gene is TRBJ2-1, the V gene TRBV3-1; 11 positions match TRBD2. This clonotype was sampled from a human donor in good health. The CDR3 region is CASSGGLADYNEQFF. The CDR3 region has the DNA TGTGCCAGCAGCGGGGGACTAGCGGACTACAATGAGCAGTTCTTC.